The sequence of this T cell receptor beta chain was determined in a study of glioma-infiltrating T cells after dendritic cell vaccination. Amplification used 60 V beta primers and 13 J beta primers. Sequenced by immunoSEQ multiplex PCR; TCRdb stores in-frame clones only, minus some. The sample carries around 87,000 clones, roughly four fifths recorded once. Specified time point: after dendritic cell vaccination, including at tumor progression/relapse. The source material was blood, sampled after dendritic cell vaccination. This TCR derives from a human donor with glioblastoma.

CDR3 DNA: TGCGCCAGCAGCCCCCTAGGGGGAACTGAAGCTTTCTTT. Translation: CASSPLGGTEAFF. This rearrangement joins TRBV5-1 to TRBJ1-1; D might be TRBD1 (6 bases). The CDR3 has 13 amino acids. CDR1 is SGHRS, CDR2 YFSETQ, per germline. With 4 bases removed from V and 5 bases from J, the gap between germline ends came to 12 bases.